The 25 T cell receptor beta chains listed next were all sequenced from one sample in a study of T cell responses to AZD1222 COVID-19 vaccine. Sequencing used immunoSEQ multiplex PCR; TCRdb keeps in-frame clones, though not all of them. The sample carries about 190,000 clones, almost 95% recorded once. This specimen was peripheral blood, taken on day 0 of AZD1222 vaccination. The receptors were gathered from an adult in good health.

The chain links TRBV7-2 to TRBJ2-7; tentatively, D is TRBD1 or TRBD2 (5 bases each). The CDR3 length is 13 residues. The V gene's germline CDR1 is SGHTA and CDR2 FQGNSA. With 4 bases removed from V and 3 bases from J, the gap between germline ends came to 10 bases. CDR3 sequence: CASSSGPNYEQYF. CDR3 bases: TGTGCCAGCAGCTCGGGACCTAACTACGAGCAGTACTTC.

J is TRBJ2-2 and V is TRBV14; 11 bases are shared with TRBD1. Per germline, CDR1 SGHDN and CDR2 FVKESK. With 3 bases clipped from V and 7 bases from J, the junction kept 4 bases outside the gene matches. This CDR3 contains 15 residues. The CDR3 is CASSHRTGGGGELFF. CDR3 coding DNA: TGTGCCAGCAGCCATAGGACAGGGGGCGGCGGGGAGCTGTTTTTT.

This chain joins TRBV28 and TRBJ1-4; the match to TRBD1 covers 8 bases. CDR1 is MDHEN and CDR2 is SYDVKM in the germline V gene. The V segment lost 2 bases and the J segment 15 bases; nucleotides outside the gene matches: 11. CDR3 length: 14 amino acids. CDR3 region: CASSLKPGQGPMFF. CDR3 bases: TGTGCCAGCAGTTTAAAGCCCGGACAGGGCCCCATGTTTTTT.

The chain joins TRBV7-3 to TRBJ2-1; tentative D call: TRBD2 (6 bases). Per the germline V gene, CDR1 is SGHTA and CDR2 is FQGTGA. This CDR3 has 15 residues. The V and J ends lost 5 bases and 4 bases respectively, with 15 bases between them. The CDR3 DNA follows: TGTGCCAGCAGCCCCACGGGAGACGGGTACAATGAGCAGTTCTTC. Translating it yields CASSPTGDGYNEQFF.

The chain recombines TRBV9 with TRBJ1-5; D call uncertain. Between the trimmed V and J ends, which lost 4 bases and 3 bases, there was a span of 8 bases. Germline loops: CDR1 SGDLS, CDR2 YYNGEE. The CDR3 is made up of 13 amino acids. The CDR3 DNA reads TGTGCCAGCAGCAGAAATGACAATCAGCCCCAGCATTTT. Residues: CASSRNDNQPQHF.

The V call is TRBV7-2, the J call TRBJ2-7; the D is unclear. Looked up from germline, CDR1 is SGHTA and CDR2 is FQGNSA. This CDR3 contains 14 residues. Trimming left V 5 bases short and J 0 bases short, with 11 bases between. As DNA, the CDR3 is TGTGCCAGCAGCCCCACCAGGAACTCCTACGAGCAGTACTTC. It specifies CASSPTRNSYEQYF.

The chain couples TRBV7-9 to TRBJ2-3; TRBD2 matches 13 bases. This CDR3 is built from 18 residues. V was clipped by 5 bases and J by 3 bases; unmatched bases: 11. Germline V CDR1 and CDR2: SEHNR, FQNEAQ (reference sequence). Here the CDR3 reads CASSNLPRTSGRTDTQYF. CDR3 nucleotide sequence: TGTGCCAGCAGCAACCTACCGAGGACTAGCGGGAGAACAGATACGCAGTATTTT.

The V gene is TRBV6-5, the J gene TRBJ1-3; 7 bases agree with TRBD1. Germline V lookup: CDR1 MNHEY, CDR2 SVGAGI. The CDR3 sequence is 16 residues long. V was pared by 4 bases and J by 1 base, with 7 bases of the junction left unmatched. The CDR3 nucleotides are TGTGCCAGCAGTTTGCGACAGGGCGGGTCTGGAAACACCATATATTTT. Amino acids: CASSLRQGGSGNTIYF.

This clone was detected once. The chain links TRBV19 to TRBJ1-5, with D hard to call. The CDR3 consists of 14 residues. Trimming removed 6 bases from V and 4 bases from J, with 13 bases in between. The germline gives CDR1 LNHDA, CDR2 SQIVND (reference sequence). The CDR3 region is CASSPGTLNQPQHF. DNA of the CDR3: TGTGCCAGTAGCCCCGGAACCTTAAATCAGCCCCAGCATTTT.

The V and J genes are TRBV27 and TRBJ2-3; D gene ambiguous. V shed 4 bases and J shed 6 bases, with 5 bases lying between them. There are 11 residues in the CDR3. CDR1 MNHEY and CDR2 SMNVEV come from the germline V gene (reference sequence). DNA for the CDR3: TGTGCCAGCAGTTCGCATGATACGCAGTATTTT. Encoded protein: CASSSHDTQYF.

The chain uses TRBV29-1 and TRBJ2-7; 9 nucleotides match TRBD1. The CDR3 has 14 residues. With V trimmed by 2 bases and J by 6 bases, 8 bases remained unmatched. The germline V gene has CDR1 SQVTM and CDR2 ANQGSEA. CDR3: CSVEKQGASPEQYF. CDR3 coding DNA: TGCAGCGTTGAAAAACAGGGGGCCTCCCCCGAGCAGTACTTC.

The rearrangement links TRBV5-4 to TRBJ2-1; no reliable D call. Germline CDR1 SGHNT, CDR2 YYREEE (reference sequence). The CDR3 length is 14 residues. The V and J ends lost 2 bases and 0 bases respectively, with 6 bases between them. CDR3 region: CASSFPPSYNEQFF. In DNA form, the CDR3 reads TGTGCCAGCAGCTTTCCGCCCTCCTACAATGAGCAGTTCTTC.

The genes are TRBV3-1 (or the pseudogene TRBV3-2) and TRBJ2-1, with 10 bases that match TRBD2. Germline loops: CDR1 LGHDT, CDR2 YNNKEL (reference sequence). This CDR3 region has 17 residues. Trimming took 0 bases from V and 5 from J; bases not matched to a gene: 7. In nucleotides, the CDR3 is TGTGCCAGCAGCCAAGATCAACTAGCGGGAAACCACAATGAGCAGTTCTTC. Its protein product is CASSQDQLAGNHNEQFF.

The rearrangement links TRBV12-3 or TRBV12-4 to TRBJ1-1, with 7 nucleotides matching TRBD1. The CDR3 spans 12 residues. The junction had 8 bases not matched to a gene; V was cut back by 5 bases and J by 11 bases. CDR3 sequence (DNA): TGTGCCAGCAGTCGCAGCAGGGGGGAGGCTTTCTTT. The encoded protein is CASSRSRGEAFF.

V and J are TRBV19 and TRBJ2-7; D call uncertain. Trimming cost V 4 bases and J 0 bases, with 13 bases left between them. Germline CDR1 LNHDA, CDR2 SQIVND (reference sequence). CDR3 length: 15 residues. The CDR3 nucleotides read TGTGCCAGTAGTAACTGGGTCCTTGGCTCCTACGAGCAGTACTTC. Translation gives CASSNWVLGSYEQYF.

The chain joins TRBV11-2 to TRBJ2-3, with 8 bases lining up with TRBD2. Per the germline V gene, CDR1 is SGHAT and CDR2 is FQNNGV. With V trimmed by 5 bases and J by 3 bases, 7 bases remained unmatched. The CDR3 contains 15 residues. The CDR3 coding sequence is TGTGCCAGCAGCATCTCCGGGACTAGTACAGATACGCAGTATTTT. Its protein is CASSISGTSTDTQYF.

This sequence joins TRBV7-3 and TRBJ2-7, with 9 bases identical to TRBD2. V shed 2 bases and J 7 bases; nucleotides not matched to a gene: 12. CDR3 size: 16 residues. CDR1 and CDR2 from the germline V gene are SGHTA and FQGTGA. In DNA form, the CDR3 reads TGTGCCAGCAGCTTAGAGGGGACTAGCCGAGGAAAAGAGCAGTACTTC. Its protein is CASSLEGTSRGKEQYF.

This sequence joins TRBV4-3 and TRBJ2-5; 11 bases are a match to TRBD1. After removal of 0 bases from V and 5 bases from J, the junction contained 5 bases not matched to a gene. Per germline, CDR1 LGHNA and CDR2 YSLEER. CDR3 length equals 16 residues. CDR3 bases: TGCGCCAGCAGCCAAGAGCGGACAGGGGGCGGGGAGACCCAGTACTTC. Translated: CASSQERTGGGETQYF.

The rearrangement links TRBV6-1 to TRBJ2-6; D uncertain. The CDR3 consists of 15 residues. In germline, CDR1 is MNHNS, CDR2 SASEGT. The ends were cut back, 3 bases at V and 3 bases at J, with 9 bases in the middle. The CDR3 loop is CASSEWAGGANVLTF. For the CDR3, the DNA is TGTGCCAGCAGTGAGTGGGCAGGTGGGGCCAACGTCCTGACTTTC.

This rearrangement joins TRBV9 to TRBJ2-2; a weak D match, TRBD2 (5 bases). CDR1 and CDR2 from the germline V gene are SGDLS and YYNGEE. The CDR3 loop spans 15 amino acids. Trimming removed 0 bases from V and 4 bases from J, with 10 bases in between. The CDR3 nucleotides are TGTGCCAGCAGCGTAGGTCCGGCGGGCACCGGGGAGCTGTTTTTT. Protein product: CASSVGPAGTGELFF. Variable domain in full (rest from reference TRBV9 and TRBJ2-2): DSGVTQTPKHLITATGQRVTLRCSPRSGDLSVYWYQQSLDQGLQFLIQYYNGEERAKGNILERFSAQQFPDLHSELNLSSLELGDSALYFCASSVGPAGTGELFFGEGSRLTVL.

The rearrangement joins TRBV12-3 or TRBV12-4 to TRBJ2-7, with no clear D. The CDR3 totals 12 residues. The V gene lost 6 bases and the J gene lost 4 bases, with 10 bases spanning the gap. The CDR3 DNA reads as TGTGCCAGCAGCTCCCCCTCTTACGAGCAGTACTTC. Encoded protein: CASSSPSYEQYF.

CDR3 nucleotide sequence: TGTGCCAGCAGCCAAGGCCAACAGGGGGGCCATCAGACCCAGTACTTC. It translates to CASSQGQQGGHQTQYF. J is TRBJ2-5 and V is TRBV3-1 (or the pseudogene TRBV3-2); 8 nucleotides line up with TRBD1. Germline V gene sequence: CDR1 LGHDT, CDR2 YNNKEL (reference sequence). The V and J ends lost 1 base and 6 bases, in that order; junction bases with no gene match: 10. This CDR3 region has 16 residues.

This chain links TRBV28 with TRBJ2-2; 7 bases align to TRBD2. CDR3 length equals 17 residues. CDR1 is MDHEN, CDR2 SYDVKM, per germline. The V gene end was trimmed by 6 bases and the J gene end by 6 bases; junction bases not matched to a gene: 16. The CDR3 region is CASRRLAAGRGPGELFF. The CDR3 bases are TGTGCCAGCAGGAGGCTAGCGGCGGGAAGGGGACCCGGGGAGCTGTTTTTT.

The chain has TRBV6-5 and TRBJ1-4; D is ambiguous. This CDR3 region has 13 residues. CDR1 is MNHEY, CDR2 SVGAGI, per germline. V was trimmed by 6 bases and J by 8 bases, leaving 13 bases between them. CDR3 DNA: TGTGCCAGCAGCCAAAGGCCGGGGGAAAAACTGTTTTTT. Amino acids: CASSQRPGEKLFF.

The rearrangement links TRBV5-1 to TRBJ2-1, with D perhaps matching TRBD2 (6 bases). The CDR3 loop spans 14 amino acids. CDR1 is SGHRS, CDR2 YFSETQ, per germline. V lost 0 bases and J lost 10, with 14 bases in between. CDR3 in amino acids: CASSLERRVGEQFF. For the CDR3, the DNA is TGCGCCAGCAGCTTGGAGAGGAGGGTCGGGGAGCAGTTCTTC.